This TCR beta chain was sequenced for a study of radiotherapy plus CTLA-4 blockade in lung cancer. Study context: The study recorded objective responses in around a sixth of patients and disease control in about 30%.

Looked up from germline, CDR1 is SGHDN and CDR2 is FVKESK. V was clipped by 3 bases and J by 4 bases; unmatched bases: 8. This CDR3 comprises 17 residues. Those patients who had chemo-refractory metastatic non-small-cell lung cancer were given focal radiation along with CTLA-4 blockade through ipilimumab. Libraries were prepared by immunoSEQ multiplex PCR; TCRdb keeps only in-frame clonotypes and omits some of them. The sample lists approximately 52,000 clones; 75% to 80% were seen once. The gene calls are TRBV14 and TRBJ2-2, with 10 bases that match TRBD1. The sample here was peripheral blood, taken from a patient treated with radiotherapy plus ipilimumab. This clonotype originated in a human donor with non-small cell lung cancer whose response to radiotherapy plus ipilimumab could not be evaluated. The CDR3: CASSHLPGQGITGELFF. The DNA for the CDR3 is TGTGCCAGCAGCCATCTCCCGGGACAGGGGATCACCGGGGAGCTGTTTTTT. The full variable domain, rest sourced from reference TRBV14 and TRBJ2-2, is EAGVTQFPSHSVIEKGQTVTLRCDPISGHDNLYWYRRVMGKEIKFLLHFVKESKQDESGMPNNRFLAERTGGTYSTLKVQPAELEDSGVYFCASSHLPGQGITGELFFGEGSRLTVL.